This T cell receptor (beta chain) came from a study of PD-1 blockade in classical Hodgkin lymphoma. Sample time point: cycle 4 day 1 (C4D1), after less than 7 weeks of nivolumab. The patients all showed relapse after autologous stem cell transplantation, while their brentuximab vedotin exposure varied. Assay: immunoSEQ multiplex PCR; the TCRdb copy retains only in-frame clones and omits some. The sample carries under 80,000 clones, 70% to 90% recorded once. General study results and limits: Causes of the repertoire differences remain undefined, possibly disease activity or prior therapy. Similar baseline diversity was found in complete responders and newly diagnosed patients. Reported findings placed baseline TCR diversity lower in newly diagnosed patients (compared with healthy donors). There was a significant rise in CD4+ TCR diversity by C4D1, with no such rise for CD8+.

Germline V gene lookup returns CDR1 MNHNY and CDR2 SVGAGI (reference sequence). The V end lost 7 bases, the J end lost 2 bases, and 17 bases lay between the germline ends. The CDR3 totals 16 residues. Details on this clone: Its antigen remains unidentified.

The sequence came from a human donor with classical Hodgkin lymphoma. This chain uses TRBV6-6 with TRBJ2-2; D remains unclear. Here the sequenced sample was peripheral blood mononuclear cells (PBMCs), taken before the fourth cycle of nivolumab. The CDR3: CASNGQRAPNTGELFF. The CDR3 DNA follows: TGTGCCAGCAATGGCCAACGGGCCCCTAACACCGGGGAGCTGTTTTTT.